This T cell receptor (beta chain) came from a study of T-cell reconstitution after alpha-beta-depleted transplantation in children. General study findings and limits: Recipient T cells and thymic progenitors that survived were the source of the high TCRbeta diversity seen at day 60 in some patients. Several hundred expanded graft clones reportedly supplied alpha-beta T cells about two months after transplant.

Molecular barcoding with unique molecular identifiers was used for the TCRbeta library. TCRdb itself ran the PCR reads through MiXCR, one entry per CDR3 protein. The data hold about 98,000 distinct CDR3 sequences, with approximately 6% observed a single time. This clonotype was seen repeatedly, ten times or more. The antigen is unknown. V was pared by 2 bases and J by 5 bases, with 11 bases of the junction left unmatched. The CDR3 is 16 amino acids. Sequenced material: PBMCs, mostly from graft donor cells, taken 60 days after TCRalphabeta/CD19-depleted stem cell transplant. The receptor comes from a female patient aged 2 to 10 who had a stem cell transplant for Fanconi anemia, so the T cells may come from the graft donor. This chain uses TRBV12-3 or TRBV12-4 with TRBJ2-5; 7 bases align to TRBD2. CDR3 DNA: TGTGCCAGCAGTTTAATGCGCGGGAGTAATATGGAGACCCAGTACTTC. Translating it yields CASSLMRGSNMETQYF.